Listed below are T cell receptor beta chains from one sample, sequenced in a study of T cells in Graves' hyperthyroidism and ophthalmopathy. Via MiXCR, TCRdb re-called the multiplex PCR reads, giving one row per CDR3 protein. The table lists approximately 870,000 distinct CDR3 sequences, around 38% of them singletons, with 7.5% to 9.5% in the top ten. The sample consisted of blood. These receptor sequences come from a young man with Graves' hyperthyroidism. CDR3s include the opening cysteine and the closing phenylalanine or tryptophan. The D gene is left open where the match is weak.

cdr3_aa: CASSQEVLGGPLGETQYF
j_call: TRBJ2-5
d_call: TRBD1
v_call: TRBV7-2

cdr3_aa: CASSDRGTYGYTF
j_call: TRBJ1-2
d_call: TRBD1
v_call: TRBV12-3/TRBV12-4

cdr3_aa: CASLAGADEAFF
j_call: TRBJ1-1
d_call: -
v_call: TRBV12-3/TRBV12-4

cdr3_aa: CASSPSSGGRGQPQHF
j_call: TRBJ1-5
d_call: TRBD1
v_call: TRBV7-9

cdr3_aa: CASSQETGGTEQYF
j_call: TRBJ2-7
d_call: TRBD2
v_call: TRBV14

cdr3_aa: CAISGQAAGNTIYF
j_call: TRBJ1-3
d_call: -
v_call: TRBV10-3

cdr3_aa: CSARDTGTNQPQHF
j_call: TRBJ1-5
d_call: -
v_call: TRBV20-1

cdr3_aa: CASSQERLYLMNTEAFF
j_call: TRBJ1-1
d_call: -
v_call: TRBV4-3

cdr3_aa: CASSPGVHQETQYF
j_call: TRBJ2-5
d_call: -
v_call: TRBV12-3/TRBV12-4

cdr3_aa: CAISARQDSNQPQHF
j_call: TRBJ1-5
d_call: -
v_call: TRBV10-3

cdr3_aa: CASSLPGSGTEAFF
j_call: TRBJ1-1
d_call: -
v_call: TRBV5-8

cdr3_aa: CASSLEAGTTQETQYF
j_call: TRBJ2-5
d_call: TRBD2
v_call: TRBV7-2

cdr3_aa: CASSPIDSEGYEQYF
j_call: TRBJ2-7
d_call: -
v_call: TRBV7-6